The clone carrying this TCR beta chain was detected only a few times. Its specificity is not known. Trimming removed 1 base from V and 4 bases from J; junction bases left unmatched: 10. There are 15 residues in the CDR3. Germline V gene data show CDR1 as DFQATT and CDR2 as SNEGSKA (reference sequence). This entry comes from a study of blood T cells in healthy people across ages. With a J-beta primer mix and a sample-barcoded 5' primer, a second PCR ran 7 to 11 cycles. TCRdb passed the 5' RACE reads through MiXCR, listing each CDR3 protein once. The sample contains 1.4 million to 1.5 million distinct CDR3 sequences, around 42% of which appear only once. Broader study findings: Per million T cells, TCR beta diversity dropped roughly linearly as age increased.

This receptor was identified in a woman aged 18-29 years in good health. The V and J genes are TRBV20-1 and TRBJ2-7; 7 bases align to TRBD2. Material: blood. DNA of the CDR3: TGCAGTGCTAGAGTCTTCGGCGGGAGCTCGTACGAGCAGTACTTC. It is translated as CSARVFGGSSYEQYF.